One and the same sample provided the 15 T cell receptor beta chains below, sequenced in a study of T cells expressing NK-cell markers. TCRdb reprocessed the 5' RACE reads and keeps a single row for each CDR3 protein, giving no DNA. Its clone listing holds 500,000 to 700,000 distinct CDR3 sequences. Sequencing input: blood T cells: a sorted CD56 or NKG2C T cell subset, CD4+ or CD8+ T cells, or bulk PBMC T cells (not recorded which). These receptors all come from a man aged 18 to 30 in good health.

This chain joins TRBV7-9 and TRBJ1-6; TCRdb returns TRBD1, unconfirmable since there is no DNA. Germline V gene sequence: CDR1 SEHNR, CDR2 FQNEAQ (reference sequence). There are 17 residues in the CDR3. CDR3 amino acids: CASSPRQGPEYNSPLHF.

CDR3 amino acids: CSASPYSEQFF. The chain recombines TRBV20-1 with TRBJ2-1. CDR3 length equals 11 residues. Germline assignment: CDR1 DFQATT and CDR2 SNEGSKA (reference sequence).

The genes are TRBV4-3 and TRBJ2-2; without DNA, the TCRdb call of TRBD1 cannot be checked. Germline-derived CDR1 and CDR2 are LGHNA and YSLEER. The CDR3 sequence is 17 residues long. CDR3 in amino acids: CASSQEPGTGRGGELFF.

The J gene is TRBJ1-2, the V gene TRBV19; TCRdb's assignment of TRBD1 cannot be checked, as there is no DNA. The V gene's germline CDR1 is LNHDA and CDR2 SQIVND (reference sequence). This CDR3 is 18 amino acids long. Here the CDR3 reads CASSIAGAVSASNYGYTF.

V and J are TRBV6-1 and TRBJ2-4; TCRdb reports TRBD1, a call that lacks DNA to check it against. CDR3 size: 13 residues. Germline CDR1 is MNHNS and CDR2 is SASEGT. The CDR3 loop reads CASRGGRLNIQYF.

The V call is TRBV20-1, the J call TRBJ2-2; TCRdb outputs TRBD1, but without DNA this stays unchecked. The CDR3 covers 15 residues. CDR1 and CDR2 (germline): DFQATT, SNEGSKA (reference sequence). The chain's CDR3 is CSAREWGQVTGELFF.

This chain links TRBV7-2 with TRBJ1-2; there is no DNA to check the TCRdb D call of TRBD1. The CDR3 runs to 14 residues. CDR1 is SGHTA, CDR2 FQGNSA, per germline. This CDR3 reads CASSLVGGIYGYTF.

This chain joins TRBV20-1 and TRBJ2-2; TCRdb outputs TRBD1, but without DNA this stays unchecked. The CDR3 extends over 12 amino acids. Germline CDR1 DFQATT, CDR2 SNEGSKA (reference sequence). The CDR3 is CSASGDSGELFF.

This chain links TRBV7-9 with TRBJ2-2; lacking DNA, the TRBD2 call made by TCRdb goes unchecked. CDR1 SEHNR and CDR2 FQNEAQ come from the germline V gene (reference sequence). This CDR3 is 16 amino acids long. CDR3 sequence: CASSSTSGRSLGELFF.

The chain joins TRBV21-1 to TRBJ2-1; the D call of TRBD1 rests on TCRdb alone, since no DNA is present to check it. TRBV21-1 constitutes a pseudogene. The CDR3 spans 14 residues. CDR3 amino acids: CASTGRPPYNEQFF.

V is TRBV11-2 and J is TRBJ2-5; without DNA, the TCRdb call of TRBD1 cannot be checked. CDR3 length equals 14 residues. CDR1 is SGHAT, CDR2 FQNNGV, per germline. The CDR3 sequence: CASSPDGTVGTQYF.

The chain is built from TRBV14 and TRBJ2-4. Per the germline V gene, CDR1 is SGHDN and CDR2 is FVKESK. The CDR3 totals 15 residues. The CDR3 region is CASSQDRFSKNIQYF.

V gene TRBV20-1 combines with J gene TRBJ1-2; TCRdb's D call, TRBD1, is unchecked because there is no DNA. The CDR3 is 14 residues long. Germline CDR1 and CDR2: DFQATT and SNEGSKA (reference sequence). The CDR3 here is CSARWGQGNYGYTF.

This chain connects TRBV9 to TRBJ2-5; TCRdb outputs TRBD1, but without DNA this stays unchecked. Looked up from germline, CDR1 is SGDLS and CDR2 is YYNGEE. This CDR3 spans 15 amino acids. The CDR3 protein is CASSVLPTEQETQYF.

V gene TRBV5-1 combines with J gene TRBJ2-5; without DNA, the TCRdb call of TRBD2 cannot be checked. Germline V gives CDR1 SGHRS, CDR2 YFSETQ. This CDR3 has 13 residues. CDR3 sequence: CASSWEQGLPQYF.